This entry lists 9 T cell receptor beta chains sequenced from one sample in a study of PD-L1 blockade in urothelial cancer. As to time point: pretreatment peripheral blood. The method was immunoSEQ multiplex PCR; TCRdb's version includes in-frame clones alone and lacks a portion of them. The sample includes 60,000 to 70,000 clones, over 75% of them seen just once. Here the sequenced sample was PBMCs, taken around atezolizumab (anti-PD-L1) treatment. These receptors came from a man between 65 and 85 years old with urothelial cancer.

The J gene is TRBJ2-5, the V gene TRBV18, with D uncertain. The CDR3 consists of 12 residues. The germline CDR1 and CDR2 sequences are KGHSH and LQKENI. V shed 6 bases and J shed 5 bases, with 10 bases lying between them. CDR3 nucleotide sequence: TGTGCCAGCTCCCGAGAAGAGGAGACCCAGTACTTC. Protein product: CASSREEETQYF.

The V call is TRBV19, the J call TRBJ1-1; 9 nucleotides match TRBD1. The ends lost 8 bases at V and 1 base at J; junction bases unmatched: 8. This CDR3 has 15 amino acids. CDR1 is LNHDA, CDR2 SQIVND, per germline (reference sequence). DNA for the CDR3: TGTGCCAGTCGGGGACAGGGAAAAACGAACACTGAAGCTTTCTTT. Translation gives CASRGQGKTNTEAFF.

This CDR3 is CASSVVGQGRWKALVTYEQYF. The CDR3 DNA reads TGTGCCAGCAGCGTAGTGGGACAGGGTCGGTGGAAGGCACTTGTCACCTACGAGCAGTACTTC. This chain links TRBV9 with TRBJ2-7, with 9 bases aligning to TRBD1. The germline V gene has CDR1 SGDLS and CDR2 YYNGEE. The CDR3 consists of 21 residues. Unmatched junction bases numbered 21, after V lost 0 bases and J lost 2 bases.

This clone was observed once. The V call is TRBV6-6, the J call TRBJ2-2; the D is unclear. The CDR3 is 16 residues long. The ends were cut back, 0 bases at V and 2 bases at J, with 10 bases in the middle. From germline, CDR1 is MNHNY and CDR2 SVGAGI (reference sequence). The CDR3 loop reads CASSYSPRINTGELFF. For the CDR3, the DNA is TGTGCCAGCAGTTACTCGCCCAGGATCAACACCGGGGAGCTGTTTTTT.

This chain joins TRBV2 and TRBJ1-5, with 9 bases lining up with TRBD1. V was pared by 11 bases and J by 7 bases, with 9 bases of the junction left unmatched. Germline V lookup: CDR1 SNHLY, CDR2 FYNNEI. The CDR3 has 13 residues. Here the CDR3 reads CAGGQGIRQPQHF. The CDR3 bases are TGTGCCGGGGGACAGGGAATACGCCAGCCCCAGCATTTT.

The J gene is TRBJ2-2, the V gene TRBV5-1, with D unclear. The CDR3 has 13 amino acids. V lost 3 bases and J 0 bases, leaving 3 bases between the germline ends. The germline CDR1 and CDR2 sequences are SGHRS and YFSETQ. CDR3 region: CASSSTNTGELFF. The CDR3 DNA reads TGCGCCAGCAGCTCCACGAACACCGGGGAGCTGTTTTTT.

This clone occurred many times. This chain connects TRBV7-8 to TRBJ1-1; D uncertain. Trimming removed 2 bases at V and 1 base at J, with 11 bases between. Looked up from germline, CDR1 is SGHVS and CDR2 is FQNEAQ. This CDR3 is built from 15 residues. CDR3 residues: CASSLYVQENTEAFF. Here the CDR3 DNA reads TGTGCCAGCAGCTTATACGTACAAGAGAACACTGAAGCTTTCTTT. The full variable domain, with the rest looked up from reference TRBV7-8 and TRBJ1-1, is GAGVSQSPRYKVAKRGQDVALRCDPISGHVSLFWYQQALGQGPEFLTYFQNEAQLDKSGLPSDRFFAERPEGSVSTLKIQRTQQEDSAVYLCASSLYVQENTEAFFGQGTRLTVV.

Details on this clone: Other nucleotide sequences in the sample specify the same CDR3. V gene TRBV27 combines with J gene TRBJ2-5; tentatively, D is TRBD2 (6 bases). The germline CDR1 and CDR2 sequences are MNHEY and SMNVEV (reference sequence). The CDR3 extends over 15 amino acids. V dropped 6 bases and J dropped 5 bases, with 19 bases sitting between them. The CDR3 region has the DNA TGTGCCAGCAGCTCTCCTCAGGGAGGAGGGGAGACCCAGTACTTC. Its protein is CASSSPQGGGETQYF.

J is TRBJ2-3 and V is TRBV29-1; 10 bases fit TRBD2. This CDR3 has 13 amino acids. Germline CDR1 reads SQVTM; CDR2 reads ANQGSEA. J gave up 3 bases and V 8 bases, and 5 bases lay outside the gene matches. In DNA, the CDR3 is TGCAGCTCTAGCGGGAGAATGACAGATACGCAGTATTTT. It yields the protein CSSSGRMTDTQYF.